Listed below are T cell receptor beta chains from one sample, sequenced in a study of cytomegalovirus exposure and HLA in healthy donors. The assay was immunoSEQ multiplex PCR, and TCRdb's table has in-frame clones only and misses some. This sample carries about 130,000 clones, 84% of them seen once, and the ten largest clones take 2% to 3%. The sequencing input was PBMCs. The receptors come from a middle-aged man in good health and CMV-seronegative. The CDR3 runs from the conserved cysteine through the conserved F or W. Fields, in order: clone size, D gene, J gene, V gene, CDR3 protein, CDR3 DNA. D genes are given only for firm matches. Clone sizes are given selectively: once, few, many, or a class where the clone is expanded.

NA	NA	TRBJ1-5	TRBV4-3	CASSPPGVQPQHF	TGCGCCAGCAGCCCGCCAGGGGTCCAGCCCCAGCATTTT
NA	TRBD2	TRBJ2-7	TRBV6-1	CASSEAGLGTIYEQYF	TGTGCCAGCAGTGAAGCGGGCCTCGGGACTATCTACGAGCAGTACTTC
NA	NA	TRBJ2-5	TRBV5-1	CASSLAGSGQETQYF	TGCGCCAGCAGCTTGGCTGGCAGCGGACAAGAGACCCAGTACTTC
NA	TRBD1	TRBJ1-1	TRBV27	CASSPWGTGVRNTEAFF	TGTGCCAGCAGCCCGTGGGGGACAGGGGTGAGGAACACTGAAGCTTTCTTT
NA	TRBD1	TRBJ1-1	TRBV27	CASSSTGFTEAFF	TGTGCCAGCAGTTCGACAGGGTTCACTGAAGCTTTCTTT
few	TRBD1	TRBJ2-7	TRBV10-2	CASSDQGAAYEQYF	TGCGCCAGCAGTGATCAGGGGGCGGCCTACGAGCAGTACTTC
NA	TRBD1	TRBJ2-7	TRBV6-5	CASSYGTGGYEQYF	TGTGCCAGCAGTTACGGGACAGGGGGCTACGAGCAGTACTTC
NA	NA	TRBJ1-5	TRBV18	CASSPSRTALNQPQHF	TGTGCCAGCTCACCATCAAGGACAGCACTCAATCAGCCCCAGCATTTT
NA	TRBD1	TRBJ2-5	TRBV7-9	CASSPTGGEETQYF	TGTGCCAGCAGCCCGACAGGGGGGGAAGAGACCCAGTACTTC
NA	TRBD1	TRBJ1-1	TRBV6-5	CASSYSTRQGETEAFF	TGTGCCAGCAGTTACTCGACAAGACAGGGTGAGACTGAAGCTTTCTTT
NA	NA	TRBJ2-2	TRBV7-9	CASSLARQGSGELFF	TGTGCCAGCAGCTTAGCGCGTCAGGGGAGCGGGGAGCTGTTTTTT
NA	TRBD1	TRBJ2-2	TRBV6-1	CASSEWTGGGTGELFF	TGTGCCAGCAGTGAATGGACAGGGGGCGGGACCGGGGAGCTGTTTTTT
NA	TRBD2	TRBJ2-1	TRBV4-1	CASSNLAGGWYEQFF	TGCGCCAGCAGCAACCTAGCGGGGGGGTGGTATGAGCAGTTCTTC
NA	NA	TRBJ2-2	TRBV7-3	CASSSITGRNTGELFF	TGTGCCAGCAGCTCAATCACCGGGAGGAACACCGGGGAGCTGTTTTTT
NA	TRBD1	TRBJ1-5	TRBV2	CASRPRGTGNGQPQHF	TGTGCCAGCAGGCCCCGAGGGACAGGGAACGGTCAGCCCCAGCATTTT
NA	TRBD1	TRBJ2-1	TRBV6-5	CASSYPTGTGEEQFF	TGTGCCAGCAGTTACCCGACCGGGACAGGCGAAGAGCAGTTCTTC
once	NA	TRBJ1-2	TRBV4-2	CASSQVSGSPGNYGYTF	TGTGCCAGCAGCCAAGTAAGTGGCTCGCCAGGAAACTATGGCTACACCTTC
NA	NA	TRBJ2-1	TRBV5-6	CASSTVAPILGKGDQFF	TGTGCCAGCAGCACGGTAGCCCCTATCCTTGGAAAGGGGGATCAGTTCTTC
NA	TRBD1	TRBJ2-7	TRBV27	CASSFGTGTYEQYF	TGTGCCAGCAGTTTCGGGACAGGGACCTACGAGCAGTACTTC
NA	TRBD2	TRBJ2-1	TRBV2	CASSEKRGDYNEQFF	TGTGCCAGCAGTGAGAAGCGGGGGGACTACAATGAGCAGTTCTTC
NA	NA	TRBJ2-1	TRBV5-6	CASSLGRELAYNEQFF	TGTGCCAGCAGCTTGGGGCGGGAACTAGCCTACAATGAGCAGTTCTTC
many	TRBD1	TRBJ2-2	TRBV27	CASSLDRGRSNTGELFF	TGTGCCAGCAGTTTAGACAGGGGTAGGTCGAACACCGGGGAGCTGTTTTTT
NA	NA	TRBJ1-2	TRBV2	CASSETGELYGYTF	TGTGCCAGCAGTGAAACAGGAGAGCTCTATGGCTACACCTTC